This record covers a single T cell receptor beta chain. What it binds is not known. The V and J ends lost 6 bases and 1 base respectively, with 15 bases between them. From germline, CDR1 is SQVTM and CDR2 ANQGSEA. This CDR3 has 14 amino acids. This specimen comes from a study of T cells in Graves' hyperthyroidism and ophthalmopathy. Uncontrolled infection, other autoimmune disease, pregnancy or lactation excluded patients. Clinical symptoms, serum thyroxine and TRAb, thyroid ultrasound and orbital computed tomography were used for the diagnoses. RNA transcripts served as the template for amplifying TCR beta CDR3 regions. Primed by the HTBI set, a first-round RT-PCR was run on the TCR CDR3. TCRdb reprocessed the multiplex PCR reads via MiXCR and lists one record per CDR3 protein. The table shows roughly 500,000 distinct CDR3 sequences, with 46% occurring only once. Study-level findings and limits: By a 13 V-J model, ophthalmopathy was set apart from stable hyperthyroidism. Blood samples included most of the expanded thyroid clonotypes exceeding 0.001.

The rearrangement uses TRBV29-1 and TRBJ1-1, with D possibly being TRBD1 (5 bases). The sample taken for sequencing was peripheral blood or thyroid tissue (not recorded which). This clonotype was obtained from an adult woman with Graves' disease, either hyperthyroidism or ophthalmopathy (not recorded which). The CDR3 here is CSVDIYTQNTEAFF. Here the CDR3 DNA reads TGCAGCGTGGACATCTACACTCAGAACACTGAAGCTTTCTTT. The whole variable domain, remainder taken from reference TRBV29-1 and TRBJ1-1, is SAVISQKPSRDICQRGTSLTIQCQVDSQVTMMFWYRQQPGQSLTLIATANQGSEATYESGFVIDKFPISRPNLTFSTLTVSNMSPEDSSIYLCSVDIYTQNTEAFFGQGTRLTVV.